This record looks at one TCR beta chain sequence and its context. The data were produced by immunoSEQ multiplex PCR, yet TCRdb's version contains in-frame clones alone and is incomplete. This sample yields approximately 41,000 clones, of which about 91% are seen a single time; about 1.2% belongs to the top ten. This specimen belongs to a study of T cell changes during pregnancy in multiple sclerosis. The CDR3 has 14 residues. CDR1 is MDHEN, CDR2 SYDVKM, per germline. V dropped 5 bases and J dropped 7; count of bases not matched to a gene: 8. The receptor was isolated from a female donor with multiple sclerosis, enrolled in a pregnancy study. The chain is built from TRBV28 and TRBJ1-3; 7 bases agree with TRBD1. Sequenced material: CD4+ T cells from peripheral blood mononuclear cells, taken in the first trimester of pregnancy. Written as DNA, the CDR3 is TGTGCCAGCAGTCCACAGGGGATTGGCAACACCATATATTTT. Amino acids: CASSPQGIGNTIYF.